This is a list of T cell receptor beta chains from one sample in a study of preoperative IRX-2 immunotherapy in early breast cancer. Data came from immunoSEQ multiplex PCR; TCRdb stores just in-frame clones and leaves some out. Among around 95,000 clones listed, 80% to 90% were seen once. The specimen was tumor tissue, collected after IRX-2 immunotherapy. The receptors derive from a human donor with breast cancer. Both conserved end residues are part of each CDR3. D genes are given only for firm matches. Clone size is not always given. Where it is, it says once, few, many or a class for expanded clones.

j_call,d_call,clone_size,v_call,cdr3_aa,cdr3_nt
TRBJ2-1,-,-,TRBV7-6,CASSLVVKQGSYNEQFF,TGTGCCAGCAGCTTAGTTGTAAAACAGGGTTCCTACAATGAGCAGTTCTTC
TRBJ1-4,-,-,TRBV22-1,CASSRDREHEKLFF,TGTGCCAGCAGTCGGGACAGGGAACATGAAAAACTGTTTTTT
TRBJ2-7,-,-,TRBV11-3,CASSLDPGRHEQYF,TGTGCCAGCAGCTTAGACCCGGGGCGCCACGAGCAGTACTTC
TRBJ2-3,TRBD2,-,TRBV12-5,CASGERVAGDTQYF,TGTGCTAGTGGTGAAAGGGTAGCGGGAGATACGCAGTATTTT
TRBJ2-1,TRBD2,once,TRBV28,CASSSYGTSKSEQFF,TGTGCCAGCAGCTCCTATGGGACTAGTAAATCTGAGCAGTTCTTC
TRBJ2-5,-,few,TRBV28,CASREGQGETQYF,TGTGCCAGCCGAGAGGGGCAGGGAGAGACCCAGTACTTC
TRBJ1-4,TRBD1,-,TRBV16,CASSLLQGEKLFF,TGTGCCAGCAGCTTATTACAGGGGGAAAAACTGTTTTTT
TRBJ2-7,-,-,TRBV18,CASSLDRAVITYEQYF,TGTGCCAGCTCACTTGACCGGGCCGTGATAACCTACGAGCAGTACTTC
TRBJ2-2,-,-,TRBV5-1,CASSLVGLGSNTGELFF,TGCGCCAGCAGCTTGGTGGGTCTAGGCTCGAACACCGGGGAGCTGTTTTTT
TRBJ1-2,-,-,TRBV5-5,CASASGRGEGYGYTF,TGTGCCAGCGCCTCCGGGCGGGGGGAGGGCTATGGCTACACCTTC
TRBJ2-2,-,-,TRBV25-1,CASSDDGGDTGELFF,TGTGCCAGCAGTGATGATGGGGGAGACACCGGGGAGCTGTTTTTT
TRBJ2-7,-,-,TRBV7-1,CASSLGRLTYEQYF,TGTGCCAGCAGCTTAGGGCGGTTGACGTACGAGCAGTACTTC
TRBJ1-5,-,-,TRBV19,CASSEGGWRNQPQHF,TGTGCCAGTAGCGAGGGGGGCTGGCGCAATCAGCCCCAGCATTTT
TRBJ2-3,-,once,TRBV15,CATSRHADTDTQYF,TGTGCCACCAGCAGACACGCAGACACAGATACGCAGTATTTT
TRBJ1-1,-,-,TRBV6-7,CASSEQGRVTEAFF,TGTGCCAGCAGTGAACAGGGAAGGGTCACTGAAGCTTTCTTT
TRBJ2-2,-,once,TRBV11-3,CASSPFGHETGELFF,TGTGCCAGCAGCCCCTTCGGGCACGAAACCGGGGAGCTGTTTTTT
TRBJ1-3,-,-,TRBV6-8,CASSPGLPRAGNTIYF,TGTGCCAGCAGTCCCGGACTGCCACGAGCTGGAAACACCATATATTTT
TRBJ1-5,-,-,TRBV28,CASSLVGGISNQPQHF,TGTGCCAGCAGTTTAGTGGGGGGAATTAGCAATCAGCCCCAGCATTTT
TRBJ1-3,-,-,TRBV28,CASTGDRNTIYF,TGTGCCAGCACGGGTGACCGAAACACCATATATTTT
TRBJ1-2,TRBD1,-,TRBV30,CAWTDRSPYGYTF,TGTGCCTGGACGGACAGGAGTCCCTATGGCTACACCTTC
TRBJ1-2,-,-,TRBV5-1,CASSSEGSPLSSGYTF,TGCGCCAGCAGCTCGGAGGGATCCCCACTATCGAGCGGCTACACCTTC
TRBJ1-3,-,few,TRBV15,CATSRVVIAGAGNTIYF,TGTGCCACCAGCAGAGTAGTTATTGCAGGGGCTGGAAACACCATATATTTT